These T cell receptor beta chains were read from a single sample in a study of high-grade serous ovarian cancer treatment subgroups. Sequenced by immunoSEQ multiplex PCR; TCRdb stores in-frame clones only, minus some. Of some 3,300 clones in the sample, around 68% were seen once. Sequenced material: tumor tissue. The receptors were sampled from a human donor with high-grade serous ovarian cancer. The CDR3 runs from the conserved cysteine through the conserved F or W. The order of the fields is J gene, V gene, D gene, CDR3 protein. D genes are given only for firm matches.

TRBJ1-1 TRBV27 NA CASSSVGPNTEAFF
TRBJ1-1 TRBV7-9 TRBD1 CASSSTGGDTEAFF
TRBJ1-2 TRBV5-1 TRBD1 CASSFGDRVLYGYTF
TRBJ1-2 TRBV7-9 TRBD1 CASSVTGAGYTF
TRBJ1-1 TRBV15 NA CATSTGIGGTEAFF
TRBJ2-5 TRBV7-6 NA CASSRNVQETQYF
TRBJ2-3 TRBV6-1 TRBD2 CASSEASGEGTDTQYF
TRBJ2-2 TRBV29-1 NA CSVEQGQNTGELFF
TRBJ2-1 TRBV7-9 TRBD2 CASSFSGTRIYNEQFF
TRBJ1-1 TRBV7-2 TRBD1 CASSLVAGVGTDIGPFF
TRBJ2-5 TRBV4-2 TRBD2 CASSQEPSSGGAQETQYF
TRBJ2-5 TRBV6-1 TRBD1 CASSGRRGPQETQYF
TRBJ1-2 TRBV28 TRBD1 CASSLPDRVGYTF
TRBJ1-1 TRBV6-5 NA CASSYRGGLTEAFF
TRBJ1-1 TRBV6-5 NA CASTPDRTEAFF
TRBJ1-4 TRBV5-1 NA CASSPLSTNEKLFF
TRBJ1-1 TRBV7-8 NA CASSVSTLNTEAFF
TRBJ2-1 TRBV4-3 NA CASSQGRGAAEQFF
TRBJ2-2 TRBV7-2 TRBD1 CASSLIMGQGAAGELFF
TRBJ1-4 TRBV11-2 NA CASSRDGQFNEKLFF
TRBJ1-2 TRBV5-4 TRBD1 CASSLWDRGGSNYGYTF
TRBJ1-5 TRBV5-5 NA CASSLDGQPQHF
TRBJ2-7 TRBV15 TRBD2 CATSRGTSGSYEQYF
TRBJ1-2 TRBV30 NA CAWSIQTGTYTF
TRBJ1-4 TRBV7-9 NA CASSSQALRANEKLFF
TRBJ1-2 TRBV9 NA CASSVASGPGGYTF
TRBJ2-1 TRBV11-1 NA CASSLRGSDEQFF
TRBJ2-2 TRBV2 NA CASSVDSTGTGELFF
TRBJ1-1 TRBV7-6 NA CASSLAGGYITEAFF
TRBJ1-5 TRBV15 TRBD1 CATSRAPGQGAQGNQPQHF
TRBJ2-3 TRBV2 NA CASSGGHRTDTQYF
TRBJ1-4 TRBV7-8 NA CASSPSLTATTNEKLFF
TRBJ2-2 TRBV27 TRBD1 CASSYSRDSHTGELFF
TRBJ2-1 TRBV7-3 NA CASSPSPYEYNEQFF
TRBJ2-6 TRBV9 NA CASSVAPSSGANVLTF
TRBJ1-1 TRBV7-9 NA CASSFQLGQPTAFF
TRBJ2-5 TRBV7-2 NA CASSLVRGGTQETQYF
TRBJ1-1 TRBV7-6 TRBD1 CASSPRQGAGPEAFF
TRBJ2-2 TRBV28 NA CASSFRRANTGELFF
TRBJ1-2 TRBV11-2 NA CASSLMVFGYGYTF
TRBJ2-7 TRBV9 NA CASSVGGEQYF